This entry features one T cell receptor beta chain sequence. This sample was taken from a study of early T cells in non-severe SARS-CoV-2 infection. As for the study in general: The input, bulk RNA from unsorted whole blood, was sequenced, and chains were unpaired.

Germline V gene sequence: CDR1 MNHEY, CDR2 SMNVEV (reference sequence). Unmatched junction bases numbered 3, after V lost 2 bases and J lost 0 bases. CDR3 length: 17 residues. Attachment of unique molecular identifiers was made to individual cDNA molecules. TCRdb fed the 5' RACE reads into MiXCR, producing one record per CDR3 protein. The sample includes around 82,000 distinct CDR3 sequences, approximately 12% seen only once; the top ten take about 3.5%. The sequencing sample was made of whole blood. This rearrangement joins TRBV27 to TRBJ2-2; 10 nucleotides align to TRBD1. The receptor comes from an adult who was a healthcare worker with PCR-confirmed SARS-CoV-2 infection or an uninfected control (not recorded which). CDR3 protein: CASSLAGQGTNTGELFF. For the CDR3, the DNA is TGTGCCAGCAGTTTAGCGGGACAGGGGACGAACACCGGGGAGCTGTTTTTT.